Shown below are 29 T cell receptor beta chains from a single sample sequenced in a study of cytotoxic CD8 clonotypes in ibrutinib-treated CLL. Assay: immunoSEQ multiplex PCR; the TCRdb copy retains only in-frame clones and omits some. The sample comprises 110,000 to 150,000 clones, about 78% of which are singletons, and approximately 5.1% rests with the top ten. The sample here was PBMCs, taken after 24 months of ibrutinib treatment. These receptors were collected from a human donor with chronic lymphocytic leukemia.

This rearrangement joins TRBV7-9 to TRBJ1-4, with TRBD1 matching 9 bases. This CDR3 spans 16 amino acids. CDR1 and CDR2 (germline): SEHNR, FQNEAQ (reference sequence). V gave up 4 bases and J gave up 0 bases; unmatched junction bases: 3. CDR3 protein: CASSSRQGATNEKLFF. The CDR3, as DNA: TGTGCCAGCAGCTCCCGACAGGGGGCAACTAATGAAAAACTGTTTTTT.

CDR3 loop: CASSEKQGRWGEQYF. The CDR3 coding sequence is TGCGCCAGCAGCGAAAAACAGGGGCGCTGGGGCGAGCAGTACTTC. This chain uses TRBV5-1 with TRBJ2-7, with 7 bases fitting TRBD1. This CDR3 comprises 15 residues. Germline V gene sequence: CDR1 SGHRS, CDR2 YFSETQ. With 4 bases clipped from V and 6 bases from J, the junction kept 13 bases outside the gene matches.

Written as DNA, the CDR3 is TGTGCCAGCAGCTTGGGGTCGGATGGGACCCAGTACTTC. Its protein product is CASSLGSDGTQYF. The chain couples TRBV5-6 to TRBJ2-5, with D unresolved. Trimming removed 0 bases at V and 7 bases at J, with 10 bases between. This CDR3 region has 13 residues. Germline CDR1 reads SGHDT; CDR2 reads YYEEEE.

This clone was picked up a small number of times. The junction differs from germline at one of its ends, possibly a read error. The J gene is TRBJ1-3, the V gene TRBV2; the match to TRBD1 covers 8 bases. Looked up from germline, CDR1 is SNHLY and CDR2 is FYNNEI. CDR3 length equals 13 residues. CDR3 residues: CAGRQGSGNTIYF. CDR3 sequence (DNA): TGTGCCGGCAGACAGGGGAGTGGAAACACCATATATTTT.

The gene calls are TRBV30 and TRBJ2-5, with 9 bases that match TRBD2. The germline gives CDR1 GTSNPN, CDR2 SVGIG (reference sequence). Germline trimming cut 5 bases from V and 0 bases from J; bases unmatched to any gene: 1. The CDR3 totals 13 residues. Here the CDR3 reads CAWAGGYQETQYF. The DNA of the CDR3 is TGTGCCTGGGCGGGGGGGTACCAAGAGACCCAGTACTTC.

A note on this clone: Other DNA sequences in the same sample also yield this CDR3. CDR3 protein: CASSPRGYEQYF. The CDR3 region has the DNA TGTGCCAGCAGCCCCAGGGGGTACGAGCAGTACTTC. This rearrangement joins TRBV9 to TRBJ2-7, with 7 nucleotides matching TRBD1. V was clipped by 4 bases and J by 4 bases; unmatched bases: 2. The CDR3 contains 12 residues. Germline V gene data show CDR1 as SGDLS and CDR2 as YYNGEE.

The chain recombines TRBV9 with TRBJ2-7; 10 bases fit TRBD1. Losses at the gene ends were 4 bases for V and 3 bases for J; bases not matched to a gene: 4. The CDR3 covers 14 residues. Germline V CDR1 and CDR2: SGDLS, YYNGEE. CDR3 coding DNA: TGTGCCAGCAGCCCAAGGACAGGGGGCTACGAGCAGTACTTC. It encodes CASSPRTGGYEQYF.

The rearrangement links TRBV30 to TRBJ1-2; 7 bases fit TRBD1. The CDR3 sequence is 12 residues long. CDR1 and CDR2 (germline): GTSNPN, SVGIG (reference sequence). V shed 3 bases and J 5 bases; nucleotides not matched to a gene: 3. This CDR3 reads CAWSPGQYGYTF. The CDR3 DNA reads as TGTGCCTGGAGCCCGGGACAGTATGGCTACACCTTC.

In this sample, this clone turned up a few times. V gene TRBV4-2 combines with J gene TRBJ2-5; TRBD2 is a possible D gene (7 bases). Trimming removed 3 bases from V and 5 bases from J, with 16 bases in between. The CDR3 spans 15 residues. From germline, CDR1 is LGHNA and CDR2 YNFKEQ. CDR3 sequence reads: CASSQGGRTGETQYF. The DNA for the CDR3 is TGTGCCAGCAGCCAGGGGGGGAGAACAGGGGAGACCCAGTACTTC.

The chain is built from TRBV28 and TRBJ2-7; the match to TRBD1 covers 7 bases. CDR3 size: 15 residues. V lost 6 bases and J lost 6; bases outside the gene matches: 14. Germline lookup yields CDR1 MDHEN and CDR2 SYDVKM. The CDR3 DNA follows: TGTGCCAGCAGCCCCCCCTGGGCCCCAGGGGGCGAGCAGTACTTC. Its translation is CASSPPWAPGGEQYF.

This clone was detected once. As DNA, the CDR3 is TGTGCCAGTGCAACGAGGCCCTTGGGCGATACGCAGTATTTT. This translates into CASATRPLGDTQYF. V is TRBV7-9 and J is TRBJ2-3; D is unclear. Trimming cost V 9 bases and J 6 bases, with 19 bases left between them. CDR3 length: 14 residues. Germline V gives CDR1 SEHNR, CDR2 FQNEAQ (reference sequence).

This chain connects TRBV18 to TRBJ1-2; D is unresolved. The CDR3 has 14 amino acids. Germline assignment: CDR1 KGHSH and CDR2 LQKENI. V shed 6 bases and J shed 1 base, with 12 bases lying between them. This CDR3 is CASSQTVGNYGYTF. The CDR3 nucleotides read TGTGCCAGCTCGCAGACCGTGGGTAACTATGGCTACACCTTC. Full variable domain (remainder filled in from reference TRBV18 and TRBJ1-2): NAGVMQNPRHLVRRRGQEARLRCSPMKGHSHVYWYRQLPEEGLKFMVYLQKENIIDESGMPKERFSAEFPKEGPSILRIQQVVRGDSAAYFCASSQTVGNYGYTFGSGTRLTVV.

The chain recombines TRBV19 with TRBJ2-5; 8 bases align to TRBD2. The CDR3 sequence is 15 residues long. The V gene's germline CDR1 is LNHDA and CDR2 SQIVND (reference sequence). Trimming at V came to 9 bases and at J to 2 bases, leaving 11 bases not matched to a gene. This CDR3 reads CASPPLSGGQETQYF. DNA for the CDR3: TGTGCCAGCCCCCCCCTCAGCGGGGGACAAGAGACCCAGTACTTC. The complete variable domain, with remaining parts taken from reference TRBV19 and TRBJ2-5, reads DGGITQSPKYLFRKEGQNVTLSCEQNLNHDAMYWYRQDPGQGLRLIYYSQIVNDFQKGDIAEGYSVSREKKESFPLTVTSAQKNPTAFYLCASPPLSGGQETQYFGPGTRLLVL.

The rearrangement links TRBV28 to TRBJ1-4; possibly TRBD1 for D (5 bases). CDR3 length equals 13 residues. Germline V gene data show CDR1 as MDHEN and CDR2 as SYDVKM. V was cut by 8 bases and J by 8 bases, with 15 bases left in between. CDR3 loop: CASQPGGLEKLFF. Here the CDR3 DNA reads TGTGCCAGCCAACCTGGGGGGTTGGAAAAACTGTTTTTT.

CDR3 sequence: CSARLYEQYF. CDR3 sequence (DNA): TGCAGTGCTAGACTGTACGAGCAGTACTTC. This chain connects TRBV20-1 to TRBJ2-7; D ambiguous. This CDR3 comprises 10 residues. Germline V gene sequence: CDR1 DFQATT, CDR2 SNEGSKA (reference sequence). V lost 2 bases to trimming and J lost 4 bases, with 3 bases between them.

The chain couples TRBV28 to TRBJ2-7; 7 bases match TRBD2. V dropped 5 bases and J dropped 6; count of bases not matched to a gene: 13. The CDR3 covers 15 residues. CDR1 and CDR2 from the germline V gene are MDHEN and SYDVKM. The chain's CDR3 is CASSSGAGPAAEQYF. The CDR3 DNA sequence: TGTGCCAGCAGTAGCGGGGCGGGCCCTGCGGCCGAGCAGTACTTC.

The CDR3 DNA is TGCAGTGCTTCCGGCGAGAGCACCATATATTTT. Its protein is CSASGESTIYF. This chain connects TRBV20-1 to TRBJ1-3; no firm D call. Germline loops: CDR1 DFQATT, CDR2 SNEGSKA (reference sequence). The CDR3 runs to 11 residues. V dropped 5 bases and J dropped 9 bases, with 11 bases sitting between them.

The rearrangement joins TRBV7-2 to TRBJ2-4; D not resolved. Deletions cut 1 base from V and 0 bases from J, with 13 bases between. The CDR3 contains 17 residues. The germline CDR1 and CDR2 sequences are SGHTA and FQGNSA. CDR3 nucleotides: TGTGCCAGCAGCTTAGGTTCAGGCACAATAGCCAAAAACATTCAGTACTTC. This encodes CASSLGSGTIAKNIQYF.

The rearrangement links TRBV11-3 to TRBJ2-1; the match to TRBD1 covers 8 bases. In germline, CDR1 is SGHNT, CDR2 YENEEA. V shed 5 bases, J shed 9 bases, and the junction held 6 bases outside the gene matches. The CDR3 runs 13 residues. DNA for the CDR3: TGTGCCAGCAGCCGGACAGGGTGGGGTGAGCAGTTCTTC. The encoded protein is CASSRTGWGEQFF.

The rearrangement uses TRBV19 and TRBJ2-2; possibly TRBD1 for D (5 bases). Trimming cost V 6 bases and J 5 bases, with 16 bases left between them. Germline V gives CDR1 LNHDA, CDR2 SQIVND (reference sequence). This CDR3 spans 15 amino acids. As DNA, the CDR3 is TGTGCCAGTAGCCTCCCCGCAGGGCTTACCGGGGAGCTGTTTTTT. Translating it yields CASSLPAGLTGELFF.

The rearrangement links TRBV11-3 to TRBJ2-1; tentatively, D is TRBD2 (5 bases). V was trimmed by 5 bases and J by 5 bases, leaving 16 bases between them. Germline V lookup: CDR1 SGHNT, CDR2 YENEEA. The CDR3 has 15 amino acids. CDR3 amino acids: CASSPRGSAHNEQFF. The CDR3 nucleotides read TGTGCCAGCAGCCCCCGTGGTAGCGCCCACAATGAGCAGTTCTTC.

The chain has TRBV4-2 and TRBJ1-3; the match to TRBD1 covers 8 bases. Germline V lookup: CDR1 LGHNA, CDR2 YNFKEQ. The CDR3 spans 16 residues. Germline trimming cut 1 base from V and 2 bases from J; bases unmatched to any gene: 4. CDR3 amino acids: CASSQVGRGPGNTIYF. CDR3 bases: TGTGCCAGCAGCCAAGTCGGCAGGGGGCCTGGAAACACCATATATTTT.

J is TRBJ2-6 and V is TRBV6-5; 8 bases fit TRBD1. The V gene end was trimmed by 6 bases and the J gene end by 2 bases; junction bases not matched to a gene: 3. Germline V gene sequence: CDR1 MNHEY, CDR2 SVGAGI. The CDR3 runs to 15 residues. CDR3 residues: CASSLDRAGANVLTF. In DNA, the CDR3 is TGTGCCAGCAGCCTGGACAGGGCTGGGGCCAACGTCCTGACTTTC.

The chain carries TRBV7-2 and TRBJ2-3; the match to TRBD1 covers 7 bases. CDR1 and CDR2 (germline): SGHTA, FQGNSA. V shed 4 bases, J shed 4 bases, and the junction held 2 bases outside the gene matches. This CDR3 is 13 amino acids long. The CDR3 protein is CASSSQGSDTQYF. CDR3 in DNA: TGTGCCAGCAGCTCACAGGGGTCAGATACGCAGTATTTT.

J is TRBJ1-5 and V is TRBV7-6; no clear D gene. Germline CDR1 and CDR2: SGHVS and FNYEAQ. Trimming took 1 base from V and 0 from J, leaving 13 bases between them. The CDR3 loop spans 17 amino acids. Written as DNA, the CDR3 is TGTGCCAGCAGCTTAGGCAGGACGGTTTATAGCAATCAGCCCCAGCATTTT. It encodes CASSLGRTVYSNQPQHF.

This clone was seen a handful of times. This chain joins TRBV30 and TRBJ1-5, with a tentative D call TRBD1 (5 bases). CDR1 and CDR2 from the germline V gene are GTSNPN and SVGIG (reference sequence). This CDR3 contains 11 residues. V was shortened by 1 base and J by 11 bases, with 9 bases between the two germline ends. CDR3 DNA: TGTGCCTGGAGTGCCGGGGGGACCCAGCATTTT. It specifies CAWSAGGTQHF.

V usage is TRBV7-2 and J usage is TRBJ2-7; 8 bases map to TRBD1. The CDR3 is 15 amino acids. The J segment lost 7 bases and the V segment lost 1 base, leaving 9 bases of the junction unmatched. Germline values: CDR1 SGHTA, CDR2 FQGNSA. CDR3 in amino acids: CASSLVATGAEEQYF. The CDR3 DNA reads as TGTGCCAGCAGCTTAGTGGCGACAGGGGCAGAGGAGCAGTACTTC.

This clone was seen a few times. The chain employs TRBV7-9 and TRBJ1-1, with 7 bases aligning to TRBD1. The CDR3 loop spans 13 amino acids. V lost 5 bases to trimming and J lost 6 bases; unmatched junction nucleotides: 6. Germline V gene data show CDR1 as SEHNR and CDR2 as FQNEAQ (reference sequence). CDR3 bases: TGTGCCAGCAGCCCAGGGGACAGCTCTGAAGCTTTCTTT. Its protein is CASSPGDSSEAFF.

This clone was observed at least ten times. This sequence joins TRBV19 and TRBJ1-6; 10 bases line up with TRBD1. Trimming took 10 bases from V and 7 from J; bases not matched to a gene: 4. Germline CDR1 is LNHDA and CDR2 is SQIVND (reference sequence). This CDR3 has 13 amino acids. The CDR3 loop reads CATPDRGNSPLHF. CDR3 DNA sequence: TGTGCCACCCCGGACAGGGGGAATTCACCCCTCCACTTT.